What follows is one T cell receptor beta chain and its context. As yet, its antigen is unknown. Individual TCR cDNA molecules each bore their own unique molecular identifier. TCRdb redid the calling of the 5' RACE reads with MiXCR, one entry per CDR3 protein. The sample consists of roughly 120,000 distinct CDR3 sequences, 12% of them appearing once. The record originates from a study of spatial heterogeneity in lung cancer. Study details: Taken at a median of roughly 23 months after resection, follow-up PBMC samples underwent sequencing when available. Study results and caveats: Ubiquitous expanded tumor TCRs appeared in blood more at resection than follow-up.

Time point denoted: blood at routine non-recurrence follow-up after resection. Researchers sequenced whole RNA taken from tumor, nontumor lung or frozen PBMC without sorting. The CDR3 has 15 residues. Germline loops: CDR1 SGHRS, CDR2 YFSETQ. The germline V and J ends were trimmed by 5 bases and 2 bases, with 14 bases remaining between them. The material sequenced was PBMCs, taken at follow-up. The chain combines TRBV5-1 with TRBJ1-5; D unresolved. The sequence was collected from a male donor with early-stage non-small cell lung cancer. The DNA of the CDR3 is TGCGCCAGCAGGCCCGCCCCAGGAGGCAATCAGCCCCAGCATTTT. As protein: CASRPAPGGNQPQHF.